These 18 T cell receptor beta chains were all obtained from the same sample, sequenced in a study of cytomegalovirus exposure and HLA in healthy donors. The PCR was carried out with 60 Vbeta primers and 13 Jbeta primers. Only in-frame clones appear in the TCRdb table, and some are missing; sequencing was by immunoSEQ multiplex PCR. Of about 300,000 clones listed, 75% to 90% are singletons. Sequencing was done on a sample of PBMCs. The source of these receptors is a middle-aged man in good health and CMV-seropositive.

The chain carries TRBV29-1 and TRBJ2-4; possible D gene TRBD1, 6 bases. Germline lookup yields CDR1 SQVTM and CDR2 ANQGSEA. The V and J ends lost 4 bases and 2 bases respectively, with 9 bases between them. The CDR3 has 13 residues. The CDR3 sequence: CSVGRGTKNIQYF. The CDR3 DNA reads as TGCAGCGTTGGTAGGGGGACCAAAAACATTCAGTACTTC.

The chain combines TRBV5-6 with TRBJ2-5, with D possibly being TRBD1 (6 bases). V lost 1 base, J lost 7 bases, and 14 bases lay in between. The CDR3 covers 14 residues. Germline-derived CDR1 and CDR2 are SGHDT and YYEEEE. The CDR3 here is CASSLRAGEGTQYF. The CDR3 DNA is TGTGCCAGCAGCTTGAGGGCAGGGGAAGGGACCCAGTACTTC.

The gene calls are TRBV7-9 and TRBJ2-7; tentative D call: TRBD1 (6 bases). Germline V gene sequence: CDR1 SEHNR, CDR2 FQNEAQ (reference sequence). V was trimmed by 2 bases and J by 7 bases, leaving 18 bases between them. This CDR3 contains 15 residues. Written as DNA, the CDR3 is TGTGCCAGCAGCTTACTCTCACAGGGAACTAGGGAGCAGTACTTC. Translating gives CASSLLSQGTREQYF.

Comments on this clone: A junction end diverges from the germline sequence, so it may reflect a read error. This chain links TRBV7-9 with TRBJ1-2; D is perhaps TRBD1 (5 bases). Germline V gene data show CDR1 as SEHNR and CDR2 as FQNEAQ (reference sequence). The CDR3 is 13 residues long. The CDR3 DNA follows: TGTGCCAGCAGCTTAAATGGGGACTGGGGGTCTTCCTTC. This translates into CASSLNGDWGSSF.

This clone is a singleton in its sample. The same CDR3 is also encoded by other DNA sequences in this sample. The chain combines TRBV5-4 with TRBJ1-5; D is unresolved. V gave up 0 bases and J gave up 2 bases, with 3 bases separating them. The CDR3 is 13 residues long. Germline CDR1 and CDR2: SGHNT and YYREEE (reference sequence). For the CDR3, the DNA is TGTGCCAGCAGCTTGGCCGGCAATCAGCCCCAGCATTTT. This translates into CASSLAGNQPQHF. Full variable domain (rest looked up from reference TRBV5-4 and TRBJ1-5): ETGVTQSPTHLIKTRGQQVTLRCSSQSGHNTVSWYQQALGQGPQFIFQYYREEENGRGNFPPRFSGLQFPNYSSELNVNALELDDSALYLCASSLAGNQPQHFGDGTRLSIL.

The chain uses TRBV11-2 and TRBJ2-2, with a tentative D call TRBD2 (5 bases). The CDR3 covers 19 residues. V was cut by 1 base and J by 0 bases, with 18 bases left in between. Germline loops: CDR1 SGHAT, CDR2 FQNNGV. CDR3 loop: CASSLVALARITNTGELFF. The CDR3 DNA reads as TGTGCCAGCAGCTTAGTGGCCCTAGCCCGTATTACGAACACCGGGGAGCTGTTTTTT.

This sequence joins TRBV5-1 and TRBJ2-7; the match to TRBD1 covers 9 bases. The V segment lost 4 bases and the J segment 6 bases; nucleotides outside the gene matches: 11. This CDR3 is 15 amino acids long. Germline CDR1 and CDR2: SGHRS and YFSETQ. The CDR3 spells CASSGSGQGFSEQYF. CDR3 DNA: TGCGCCAGCAGCGGTTCGGGACAGGGTTTCTCCGAGCAGTACTTC.

This clone was counted a single time. The chain employs TRBV11-3 and TRBJ2-5; 11 bases fit TRBD2. V was clipped by 2 bases and J by 2 bases; unmatched bases: 10. The CDR3 loop spans 18 amino acids. CDR1 and CDR2 (germline): SGHNT, YENEEA. The CDR3 loop is CASSLRTSGPDEQETQYF. Written as DNA, the CDR3 is TGTGCCAGCAGCTTACGGACTAGCGGGCCGGACGAGCAAGAGACCCAGTACTTC.

Only one count was recorded for this clone. V usage is TRBV19 and J usage is TRBJ2-7; D might be TRBD2 (5 bases). Germline V lookup: CDR1 LNHDA, CDR2 SQIVND (reference sequence). V lost 1 base and J 6 bases, leaving 10 bases between the germline ends. The CDR3 is 13 residues long. The CDR3 nucleotides are TGTGCCAGTAGTATAGTCGGGAACGGCGAGCAGTACTTC. It encodes CASSIVGNGEQYF.

The J gene is TRBJ1-4, the V gene TRBV27; TRBD1 is a possible D gene (5 bases). The V end lost 6 bases, the J end lost 0 bases, and 11 bases lay between the germline ends. CDR3 length: 15 amino acids. Germline values: CDR1 MNHEY, CDR2 SMNVEV (reference sequence). DNA for the CDR3: TGTGCCAGCAGCCGCGTACAGGCAACTAATGAAAAACTGTTTTTT. It yields the protein CASSRVQATNEKLFF. Full variable domain (outside the CDR3, taken from reference TRBV27 and TRBJ1-4): EAQVTQNPRYLITVTGKKLTVTCSQNMNHEYMSWYRQDPGLGLRQIYYSMNVEVTDKGDVPEGYKVSRKEKRNFPLILESPSPNQTSLYFCASSRVQATNEKLFFGSGTQLSVL.

V is TRBV18 and J is TRBJ2-7, with 10 bases aligning to TRBD2. CDR1 is KGHSH and CDR2 is LQKENI in the germline V gene. The CDR3 sequence is 15 residues long. The V gene end was trimmed by 0 bases and the J gene end by 5 bases; junction bases not matched to a gene: 4. CDR3 residues: CASSPPSGRADEQYF. The CDR3 DNA reads as TGTGCCAGCTCACCACCCAGCGGGAGGGCGGACGAGCAGTACTTC. Full variable domain (rest looked up from reference TRBV18 and TRBJ2-7): NAGVMQNPRHLVRRRGQEARLRCSPMKGHSHVYWYRQLPEEGLKFMVYLQKENIIDESGMPKERFSAEFPKEGPSILRIQQVVRGDSAAYFCASSPPSGRADEQYFGPGTRLTVT.

The chain carries TRBV4-2 and TRBJ2-1; TRBD2 might be the D (6 bases). Trimming removed 1 base at V and 10 bases at J, with 17 bases between. Looked up from germline, CDR1 is LGHNA and CDR2 is YNFKEQ. The CDR3 spans 15 residues. The CDR3 loop reads CASSQVPAGRREQFF. The CDR3 coding sequence is TGTGCCAGCAGCCAAGTGCCAGCGGGCCGCAGGGAGCAGTTCTTC.

The chain recombines TRBV4-1 with TRBJ2-1; 14 bases are a match to TRBD2. The V segment lost 0 bases and the J segment 4 bases; nucleotides outside the gene matches: 8. Germline-derived CDR1 and CDR2 are MGHRA and YSYEKL. The CDR3 loop spans 19 amino acids. CDR3 sequence reads: CASSQDRLAGGPPYNEQFF. CDR3 DNA sequence: TGCGCCAGCAGCCAAGACCGACTAGCGGGAGGGCCCCCTTACAATGAGCAGTTCTTC.

This clone has a single count. The chain joins TRBV2 to TRBJ2-3; TRBD1 matches 9 bases. V lost 10 bases to trimming and J lost 2 bases; unmatched junction nucleotides: 10. Germline CDR1 and CDR2: SNHLY and FYNNEI. There are 15 residues in the CDR3. The CDR3: CAITETGGNTDTQYF. As DNA, the CDR3 is TGTGCCATCACAGAGACAGGGGGAAACACAGATACGCAGTATTTT.

This rearrangement joins TRBV5-1 to TRBJ2-1; 8 bases agree with TRBD2. The CDR3 extends over 15 amino acids. V lost 4 bases and J lost 15; bases outside the gene matches: 18. Germline V gives CDR1 SGHRS, CDR2 YFSETQ. The CDR3 nucleotides are TGCGCCAGCAGCGTGGCCTCGACCAGCGGGAGTCTTTTGTTCTTC. Amino acid sequence: CASSVASTSGSLLFF.

Of note for this clone: Distinct nucleotide sequences in the sample also encode this CDR3. The chain carries TRBV6-5 and TRBJ1-2, with 10 nucleotides matching TRBD1. This CDR3 contains 14 residues. Germline V gene lookup returns CDR1 MNHEY and CDR2 SVGAGI. The ends lost 4 bases at V and 4 bases at J; junction bases unmatched: 3. The CDR3 DNA is TGTGCCAGCAGTTCGGACAGGGGGGGCTATGGCTACACCTTC. Amino acids: CASSSDRGGYGYTF.

The chain's CDR3 is CASSQLSGRALGEQFF. DNA of the CDR3: TGTGCCAGCAGCCAGTTAAGCGGGAGGGCGTTGGGTGAGCAGTTCTTC. The chain recombines TRBV4-2 with TRBJ2-1; 10 positions match TRBD2. Losses at the gene ends were 3 bases for V and 9 bases for J; bases not matched to a gene: 11. Germline V CDR1 and CDR2: LGHNA, YNFKEQ. The CDR3 extends over 16 amino acids.

The rearrangement uses TRBV7-2 and TRBJ2-7, with TRBD1 identical over 7 bases. The CDR3 extends over 15 amino acids. Germline trimming cut 0 bases from V and 2 bases from J; bases unmatched to any gene: 4. CDR1 is SGHTA and CDR2 is FQGNSA in the germline V gene. CDR3 residues: CASSLARTGTYEQYF. CDR3 in DNA: TGTGCCAGCAGCTTAGCACGGACAGGTACCTACGAGCAGTACTTC.